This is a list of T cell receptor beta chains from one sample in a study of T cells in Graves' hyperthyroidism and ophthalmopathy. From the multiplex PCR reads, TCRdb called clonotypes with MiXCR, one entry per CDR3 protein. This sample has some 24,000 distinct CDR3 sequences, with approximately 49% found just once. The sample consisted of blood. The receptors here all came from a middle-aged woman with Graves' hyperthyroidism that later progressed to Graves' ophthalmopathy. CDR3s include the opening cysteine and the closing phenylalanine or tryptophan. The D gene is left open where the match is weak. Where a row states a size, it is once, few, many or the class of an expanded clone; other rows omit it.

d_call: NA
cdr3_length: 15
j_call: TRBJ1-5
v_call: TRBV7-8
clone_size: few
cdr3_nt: TGTGCCAGCAGCTTAATCGGGGGATCGATTCAGCCCCAGCATTTT
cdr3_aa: CASSLIGGSIQPQHF

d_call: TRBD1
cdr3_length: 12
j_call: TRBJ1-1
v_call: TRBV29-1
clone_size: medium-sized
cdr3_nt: TGCAGCGTTTCCGGGACAGACACTGAAGCTTTCTTT
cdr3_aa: CSVSGTDTEAFF

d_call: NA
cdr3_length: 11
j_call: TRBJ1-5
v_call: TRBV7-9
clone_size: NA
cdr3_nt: TGTGCCAGCAGCTTTGTACAGCCCCAGCATTTT
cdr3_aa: CASSFVQPQHF

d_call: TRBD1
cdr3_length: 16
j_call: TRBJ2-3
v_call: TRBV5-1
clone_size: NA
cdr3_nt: TGCGCCAGCAGCTCCGGGACAGGGCTTTACACAGATACGCAGTATTTT
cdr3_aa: CASSSGTGLYTDTQYF

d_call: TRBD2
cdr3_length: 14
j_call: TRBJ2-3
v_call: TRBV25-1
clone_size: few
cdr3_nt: TGTGCCAGCGGACTAGCGGCCCCCACAGATACGCAGTATTTT
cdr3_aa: CASGLAAPTDTQYF

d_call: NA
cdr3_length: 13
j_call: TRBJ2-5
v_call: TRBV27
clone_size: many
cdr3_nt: TGTGCCAGCAGTTTAGCGCGGGCCGAGACCCAGTACTTC
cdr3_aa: CASSLARAETQYF

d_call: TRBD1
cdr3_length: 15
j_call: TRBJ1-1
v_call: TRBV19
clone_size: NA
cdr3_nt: TGTGCCAGTAGCCCAGAGGGACAGCCAAACACTGAAGCTTTCTTT
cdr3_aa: CASSPEGQPNTEAFF

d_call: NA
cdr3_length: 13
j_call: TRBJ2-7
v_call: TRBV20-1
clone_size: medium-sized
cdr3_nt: TGCAGTGCTCCACAGGGAACTGCTGACGAGCAGTACTTC
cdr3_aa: CSAPQGTADEQYF

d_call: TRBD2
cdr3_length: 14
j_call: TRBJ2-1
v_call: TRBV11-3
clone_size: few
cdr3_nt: TGTGCCAGCAGTACGGGACTAGCGTACAATGAGCAGTTCTTC
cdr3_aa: CASSTGLAYNEQFF

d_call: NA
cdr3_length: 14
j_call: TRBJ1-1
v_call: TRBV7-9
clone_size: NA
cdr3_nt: TGTGCCAGCAGCCCCATACTAGGGGGCACTGAAGCTTTCTTT
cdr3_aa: CASSPILGGTEAFF

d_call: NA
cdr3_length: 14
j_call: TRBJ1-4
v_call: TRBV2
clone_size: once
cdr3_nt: TGTGCCAGCGAAACCGGGACTCTTAATGAAAAACTGTTTTTT
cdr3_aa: CASETGTLNEKLFF

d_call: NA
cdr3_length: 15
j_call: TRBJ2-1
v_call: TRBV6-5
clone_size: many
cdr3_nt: TGTGCCAGCAGTTACGCAAGCGGCGCCTACAATGAGCAGTTCTTC
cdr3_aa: CASSYASGAYNEQFF

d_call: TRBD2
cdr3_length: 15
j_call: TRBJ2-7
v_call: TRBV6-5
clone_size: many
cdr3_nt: TGTGCCAGCAGTACCTCTAGGCAGGGAGGGTACGAGCAGTACTTC
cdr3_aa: CASSTSRQGGYEQYF

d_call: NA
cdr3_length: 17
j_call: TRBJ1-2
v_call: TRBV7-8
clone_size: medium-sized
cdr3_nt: TGTGCCAGCAGCCTAGGCGTACCCGGGTTCGTTAACTATGGCTACACCTTC
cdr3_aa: CASSLGVPGFVNYGYTF

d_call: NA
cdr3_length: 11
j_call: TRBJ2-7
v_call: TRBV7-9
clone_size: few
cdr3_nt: TGTGCACCTCCGTGCTCCTACGAGCAGTACTTC
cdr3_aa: CAPPCSYEQYF

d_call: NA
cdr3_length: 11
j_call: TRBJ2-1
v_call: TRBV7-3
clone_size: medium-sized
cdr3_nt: TGTGCCAGCAGCAGGGGAGGTGAGCAGTTCTTC
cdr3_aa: CASSRGGEQFF

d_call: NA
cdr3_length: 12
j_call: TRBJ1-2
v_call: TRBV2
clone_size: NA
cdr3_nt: TGTGCCAGCAGTGAAGCGACCTATGGCTACACCTTC
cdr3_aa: CASSEATYGYTF

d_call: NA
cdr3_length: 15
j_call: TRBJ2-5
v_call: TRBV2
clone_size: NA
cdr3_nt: TGTGCCAGCAGTGAACCGTTGACAGCCCAAGAGACCCAGTACTTC
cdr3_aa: CASSEPLTAQETQYF

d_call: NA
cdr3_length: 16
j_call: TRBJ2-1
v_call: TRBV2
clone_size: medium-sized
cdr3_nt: TGTGCCAGCAGTGAAGGTCTAGCGTTCGCCTACAATGAGCAGTTCTTC
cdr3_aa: CASSEGLAFAYNEQFF

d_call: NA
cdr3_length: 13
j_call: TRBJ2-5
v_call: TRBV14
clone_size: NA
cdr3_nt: TGTGCCAGCAGCCAAGGGATGTTAGAGACCCAGTACTTC
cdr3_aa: CASSQGMLETQYF

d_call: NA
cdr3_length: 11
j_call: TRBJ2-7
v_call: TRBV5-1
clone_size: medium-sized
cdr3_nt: TGCGCCAGCAGCTTGACGGCAGAGCAGTACTTC
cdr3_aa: CASSLTAEQYF

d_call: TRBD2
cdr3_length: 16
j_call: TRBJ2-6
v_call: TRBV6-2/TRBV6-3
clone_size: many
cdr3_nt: TGTGCCAGCAGCCCGTCGGGGGGAACTGGGGCCAACGTCCTGACTTTC
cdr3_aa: CASSPSGGTGANVLTF

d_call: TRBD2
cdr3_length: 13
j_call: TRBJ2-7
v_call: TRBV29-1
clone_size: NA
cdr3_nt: TGCAGCGTTGAAGATCCAGGCGGGAGTCTTCGGTACTTC
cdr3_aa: CSVEDPGGSLRYF

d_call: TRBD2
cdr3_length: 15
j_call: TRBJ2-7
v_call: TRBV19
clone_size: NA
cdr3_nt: TGTGCCAGTAGTATGTCTAGCGGGAGCCCCTACGAGCAGTACTTC
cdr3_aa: CASSMSSGSPYEQYF

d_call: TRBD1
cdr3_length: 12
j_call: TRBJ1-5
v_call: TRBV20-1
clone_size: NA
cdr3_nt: TGCAGTGCTAGAGTCCCAGGGGGGCCCCAGCATTTT
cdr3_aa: CSARVPGGPQHF

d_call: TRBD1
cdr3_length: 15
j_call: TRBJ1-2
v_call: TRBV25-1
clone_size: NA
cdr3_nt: TGTGCCAGCAGTGCAATGACAGGGGGGAAGGATGGCTACACCTTC
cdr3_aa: CASSAMTGGKDGYTF

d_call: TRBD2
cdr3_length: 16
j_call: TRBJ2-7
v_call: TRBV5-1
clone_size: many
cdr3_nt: TGCGCCAGCAGCCTTCGGATGGGGAGGGCCTCGGTCGAGCAGTACTTC
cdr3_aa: CASSLRMGRASVEQYF

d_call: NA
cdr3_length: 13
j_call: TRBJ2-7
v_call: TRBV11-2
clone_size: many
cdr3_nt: TGTGCCAGCAGAGTAGGACAAACCTACGAGCAGTACTTC
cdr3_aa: CASRVGQTYEQYF

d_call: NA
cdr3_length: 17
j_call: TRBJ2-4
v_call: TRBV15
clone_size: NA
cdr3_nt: TGTGCCACCAGCATGATTAAGAACAGGCCCTTAAAAGACATTCAGTACTTC
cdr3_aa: CATSMIKNRPLKDIQYF

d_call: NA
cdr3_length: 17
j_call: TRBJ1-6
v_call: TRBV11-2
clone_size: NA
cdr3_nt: TGTGCCAGCAGCCGAGCGGGGGGCCAGGGAGGGTATTCACCCCTCCACTTT
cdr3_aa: CASSRAGGQGGYSPLHF

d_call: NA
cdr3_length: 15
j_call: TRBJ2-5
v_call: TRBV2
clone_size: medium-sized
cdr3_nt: TGTGCCAGCAGTGGTCCCGGGACACGCCAAGAGACCCAGTACTTC
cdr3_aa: CASSGPGTRQETQYF

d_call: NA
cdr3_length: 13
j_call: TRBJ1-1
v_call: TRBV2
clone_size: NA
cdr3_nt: TGTGCCAGCAGAAAAGGGACTAACACTGAAGCTTTCTTT
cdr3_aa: CASRKGTNTEAFF

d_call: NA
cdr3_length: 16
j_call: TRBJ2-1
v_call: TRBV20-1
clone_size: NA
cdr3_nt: TGCAGTGCTAGGGAGGGGCAGGGAGGCTCCTACAATGAGCAGTTCTTC
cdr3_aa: CSAREGQGGSYNEQFF

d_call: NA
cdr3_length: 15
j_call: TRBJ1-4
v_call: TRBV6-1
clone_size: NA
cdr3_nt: TGTGCCAGCAGTTTATTAGCGGGAGGGCAGGAAAAACTGTTTTTT
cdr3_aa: CASSLLAGGQEKLFF

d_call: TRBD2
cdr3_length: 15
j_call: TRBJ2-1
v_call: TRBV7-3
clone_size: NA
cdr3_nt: TGTGCCAGCAGCTCCGTACTAGCGGCCGATAATGAGCAGTTCTTC
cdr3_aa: CASSSVLAADNEQFF

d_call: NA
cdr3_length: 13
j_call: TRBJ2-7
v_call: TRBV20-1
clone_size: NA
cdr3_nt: TGCAGTGCTAGAGGTGGCCTAGCTGGCGAGCAGTACTTC
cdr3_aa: CSARGGLAGEQYF

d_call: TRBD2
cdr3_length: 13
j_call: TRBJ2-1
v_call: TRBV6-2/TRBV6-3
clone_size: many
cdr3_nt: TGTGCCAGCAGGACCGGACTAGTCCATGAGCAGTTCTTC
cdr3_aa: CASRTGLVHEQFF

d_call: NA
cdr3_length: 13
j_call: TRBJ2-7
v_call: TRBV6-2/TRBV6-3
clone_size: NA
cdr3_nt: TGTGCCTGCAGTTACGGGACGGGTTACGAGCAGTACTTC
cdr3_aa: CACSYGTGYEQYF

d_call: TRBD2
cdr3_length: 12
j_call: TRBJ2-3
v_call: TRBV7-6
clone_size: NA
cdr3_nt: TGTGCCAGCGGCCCGGGGGGAGGTACGCAGTATTTT
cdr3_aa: CASGPGGGTQYF

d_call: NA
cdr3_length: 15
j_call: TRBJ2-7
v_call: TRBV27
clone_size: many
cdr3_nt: TGTGCCAGCAGTTCGGGGGCGGGGGTCTACGGCGAGCAGTACTTC
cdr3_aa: CASSSGAGVYGEQYF

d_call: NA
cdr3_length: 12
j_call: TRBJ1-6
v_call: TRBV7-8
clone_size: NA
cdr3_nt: TGTGCCAGCAGCTTGGAGGGGTCACCCCTCCACTTT
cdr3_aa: CASSLEGSPLHF

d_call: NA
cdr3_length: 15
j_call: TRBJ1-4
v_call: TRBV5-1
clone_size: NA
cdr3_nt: TGCGCCAGCCGACAGGATTCAGCAACTAATGAAAAACTGTTTTTT
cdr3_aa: CASRQDSATNEKLFF

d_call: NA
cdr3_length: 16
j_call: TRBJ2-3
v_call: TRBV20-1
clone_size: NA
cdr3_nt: TGCAGTGCTAGAGATGAAAGCGGCTGGGGCACAGATACGCAGTATTTT
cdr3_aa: CSARDESGWGTDTQYF

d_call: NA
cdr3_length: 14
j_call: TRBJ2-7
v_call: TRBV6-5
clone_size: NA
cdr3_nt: TGTGCCAGCAGGAAGGAACATAGGAACTACGAGCAGTACTTC
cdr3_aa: CASRKEHRNYEQYF

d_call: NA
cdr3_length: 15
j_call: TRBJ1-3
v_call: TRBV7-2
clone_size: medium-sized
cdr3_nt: TGTGCCAGCAGCTTAGGACCGGTCTCTGGAAACACCATATATTTT
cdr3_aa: CASSLGPVSGNTIYF